These 22 T cell receptor beta chains were sequenced from one sample in a study of graft-versus-host responses after intestinal transplantation. Assay: immunoSEQ multiplex PCR; the TCRdb copy retains only in-frame clones and omits some. The data show just over 95,000 clones, roughly 90% seen once. No antigen has been assigned to these receptors. This specimen consisted of unstimulated CD4+ T cells sorted from spleen or lymph node cells, obtained before intestinal transplant. Source of these receptors: a human donor who received an intestinal transplant.

V is TRBV5-1 and J is TRBJ2-1, with 9 bases matching TRBD2. Germline CDR1 reads SGHRS; CDR2 reads YFSETQ. This CDR3 region has 17 residues. The V segment lost 4 bases and the J segment 1 base; nucleotides outside the gene matches: 9. The CDR3 region is CASSPGPAGGSYNEQFF. In DNA, the CDR3 is TGCGCCAGCAGCCCGGGACCAGCGGGAGGATCCTACAATGAGCAGTTCTTC.

The chain couples TRBV2 to TRBJ2-5; the D gene is possibly TRBD1 (5 bases). Looked up from germline, CDR1 is SNHLY and CDR2 is FYNNEI. The V end lost 7 bases, the J end lost 3 bases, and 6 bases lay between the germline ends. This CDR3 is built from 11 residues. CDR3: CASTREETQYF. CDR3 sequence (DNA): TGTGCCAGCACCAGGGAAGAGACCCAGTACTTC.

This chain connects TRBV18 to TRBJ2-7, with 7 positions matching TRBD1. J gave up 1 base and V 3 bases, and 6 bases lay outside the gene matches. Germline-derived CDR1 and CDR2 are KGHSH and LQKENI. The CDR3 runs 15 residues. In nucleotides, the CDR3 is TGTGCCAGCTCACCCAGACGGGACAGTTCCTACGAGCAGTACTTC. Translated: CASSPRRDSSYEQYF. Looking up the rest from reference TRBV18 and TRBJ2-7 gives the full variable domain: NAGVMQNPRHLVRRRGQEARLRCSPMKGHSHVYWYRQLPEEGLKFMVYLQKENIIDESGMPKERFSAEFPKEGPSILRIQQVVRGDSAAYFCASSPRRDSSYEQYFGPGTRLTVT.

V and J are TRBV7-9 and TRBJ1-3; no clear D gene. Germline V gene sequence: CDR1 SEHNR, CDR2 FQNEAQ (reference sequence). The CDR3 sequence is 18 residues long. The germline V and J ends were trimmed by 1 base and 4 bases, with 20 bases remaining between them. The CDR3 region is CASSLGSLGPASGNTIYF. The CDR3 DNA follows: TGTGCCAGCAGCTTAGGATCTCTGGGCCCCGCTTCAGGAAACACCATATATTTT.

This clone was found a few times. In the same sample, other DNA sequences code for this CDR3. V and J are TRBV27 and TRBJ1-6, with 7 bases aligning to TRBD1. Germline-derived CDR1 and CDR2 are MNHEY and SMNVEV (reference sequence). The CDR3 has 14 amino acids. V was clipped by 5 bases and J by 6 bases; unmatched bases: 4. The CDR3 sequence: CASSPQGGNSPLHF. CDR3 coding DNA: TGTGCCAGCAGTCCGCAGGGGGGTAATTCACCCCTCCACTTT.

The V call is TRBV6-1, the J call TRBJ1-1; 8 positions agree with TRBD1. Germline V gene data show CDR1 as MNHNS and CDR2 as SASEGT. V gave up 8 bases and J gave up 4 bases; unmatched junction bases: 12. This CDR3 spans 15 amino acids. CDR3 DNA: TGTGCCAGCGGAGGTGAAAACAGGGGGGCCACTGAAGCTTTCTTT. The encoded protein is CASGGENRGATEAFF.

This chain links TRBV6-1 with TRBJ2-4; maybe TRBD1 (5 bases). V shed 2 bases and J shed 1 base, with 12 bases lying between them. The CDR3 has 16 amino acids. Germline CDR1 reads MNHNS; CDR2 reads SASEGT. The CDR3 DNA follows: TGTGCCAGCAGTGAAAGTCAGGGAAGCGCCAAAAACATTCAGTACTTC. This sequence encodes CASSESQGSAKNIQYF.

V usage is TRBV2 and J usage is TRBJ1-2; D is perhaps TRBD1 (6 bases). V lost 6 bases and J 3 bases, leaving 20 bases between the germline ends. The CDR3 length is 16 residues. Germline CDR1 reads SNHLY; CDR2 reads FYNNEI. The CDR3 spells CASRPNRVIRDYGYTF. The CDR3 region has the DNA TGTGCCAGCAGACCCAACAGGGTTATAAGGGACTATGGCTACACCTTC.

This chain links TRBV9 with TRBJ2-1; D gene unclear. Per the germline V gene, CDR1 is SGDLS and CDR2 is YYNGEE. V lost 1 base, J lost 4 bases, and 6 bases lay in between. The CDR3 sequence is 13 residues long. DNA for the CDR3: TGTGCCAGCAGCGTATTACAATACAATGAGCAGTTCTTC. As protein: CASSVLQYNEQFF.

The J gene is TRBJ2-1, the V gene TRBV15; 11 nucleotides agree with TRBD2. The germline CDR1 and CDR2 sequences are LNHNV and YYDKDF (reference sequence). Trimming took 5 bases from V and 4 from J; bases not matched to a gene: 10. The CDR3 loop spans 17 amino acids. CDR3 protein: CATSGSQGLADYNEQFF. The CDR3 DNA reads TGTGCCACCAGCGGATCCCAGGGACTAGCGGATTACAATGAGCAGTTCTTC.

The genes are TRBV19 and TRBJ1-4, with D maybe TRBD1 (5 bases). Trimming removed 6 bases at V and 3 bases at J, with 11 bases between. In germline, CDR1 is LNHDA, CDR2 SQIVND (reference sequence). This CDR3 has 14 residues. DNA of the CDR3: TGTGCCAGTAGGAAACAGGCTGCTAATGAAAAACTGTTTTTT. Translated, it gives CASRKQAANEKLFF.

For this clone: At one end the junction does not follow the germline gene, possibly because of a read error. The chain combines TRBV6-1 with TRBJ1-5; 7 bases map to TRBD1. Germline values: CDR1 MNHNS, CDR2 SASEGT. The CDR3 covers 11 residues. The CDR3 DNA sequence: TGTGCCAGCAGTGTCGCAGGGGGTCAGGATTTT. As protein: CASSVAGGQDF.

The chain joins TRBV10-3 to TRBJ1-2; D uncertain. V lost 2 bases and J lost 7, with 5 bases in between. The CDR3 totals 11 residues. Germline V gene lookup returns CDR1 ENHRY and CDR2 SYGVKD. CDR3: CAISEGSGYTF. CDR3 sequence (DNA): TGTGCCATCAGTGAGGGGAGTGGCTACACCTTC.

This clone was counted between two and nine times. This rearrangement joins TRBV2 to TRBJ2-7; TRBD1 matches at 7 bases. The CDR3 extends over 15 amino acids. Germline CDR1 is SNHLY and CDR2 is FYNNEI. V gave up 7 bases and J gave up 3 bases; unmatched junction bases: 12. The CDR3 loop reads CASKGPRQGNYEQYF. CDR3 DNA: TGTGCCAGCAAAGGACCTCGACAGGGCAACTACGAGCAGTACTTC. Supplemented by reference TRBV2 and TRBJ2-7, the full variable domain reads EPEVTQTPSHQVTQMGQEVILRCVPISNHLYFYWYRQILGQKVEFLVSFYNNEISEKSEIFDDQFSVERPDGSNFTLKIRSTKLEDSAMYFCASKGPRQGNYEQYFGPGTRLTVT.

This sequence joins TRBV2 and TRBJ2-5; TRBD1 matches at 9 bases. Germline lookup yields CDR1 SNHLY and CDR2 FYNNEI. There are 16 residues in the CDR3. The trim removed 4 bases at V and 3 bases at J, leaving 9 bases unmatched. CDR3: CASSGSGTGIEETQYF. The CDR3 nucleotides are TGTGCCAGCAGTGGCTCAGGGACAGGGATTGAAGAGACCCAGTACTTC.

CDR3 DNA sequence: TGTGCCAGCAGCTTAGACGAGGGGGCCTACAATGAGCAGTTCTTC. Protein sequence: CASSLDEGAYNEQFF. V and J are TRBV7-2 and TRBJ2-1, with a tentative D call TRBD1 (6 bases). Germline lookup yields CDR1 SGHTA and CDR2 FQGNSA. V lost 1 base and J 2 bases, leaving 9 bases between the germline ends. The CDR3 totals 15 residues.

The chain has TRBV7-2 and TRBJ2-1; tentatively, D is TRBD2 (7 bases). Germline values: CDR1 SGHTA, CDR2 FQGNSA. The CDR3 runs to 14 residues. Deletions cut 3 bases from V and 6 bases from J, with 12 bases between. The CDR3, as DNA: TGTGCCAGCAGCTTTGGCGGGGGCTCCAATGAGCAGTTCTTC. This sequence encodes CASSFGGGSNEQFF.

The V and J genes are TRBV7-2 and TRBJ2-1; the D gene is possibly TRBD2 (6 bases). Germline CDR1 and CDR2: SGHTA and FQGNSA. This CDR3 region has 16 residues. V lost 5 bases, J lost 8 bases, and 22 bases lay in between. The CDR3 nucleotides are TGTGCCAGCAGCCCTACCGGGACTGCCCAACAATATGAGCAGTTCTTC. This sequence encodes CASSPTGTAQQYEQFF.

CDR3 amino acids: CASIRTSGPQETQYF. The CDR3, as DNA: TGCGCCAGCATTCGGACTAGCGGCCCCCAAGAGACCCAGTACTTC. The chain has TRBV10-2 and TRBJ2-5; 10 bases are a match to TRBD2. V trimming: 7 bases; J trimming: 1 base; junction bases outside the gene matches: 6. CDR1 WSHSY and CDR2 SAAADI come from the germline V gene. The CDR3 sequence is 15 residues long.

The rearrangement links TRBV11-3 to TRBJ2-3; 9 bases are shared with TRBD1. Trimming took 6 bases from V and 1 from J; bases not matched to a gene: 2. The CDR3 is 14 amino acids. Germline loops: CDR1 SGHNT, CDR2 YENEEA. CDR3 in amino acids: CASSRQGGTDTQYF. Written as DNA, the CDR3 is TGTGCCAGCAGTCGACAGGGGGGCACAGATACGCAGTATTTT.

This chain's CDR3 is CASSLDRGKSYEQYF. CDR3 DNA: TGTGCCAGCAGCCTGGACAGGGGGAAGTCCTACGAGCAGTACTTC. V usage is TRBV6-5 and J usage is TRBJ2-7, with TRBD1 matching over 10 bases. This CDR3 is 15 amino acids long. Germline assignment: CDR1 MNHEY and CDR2 SVGAGI. V trimming: 6 bases; J trimming: 1 base; junction bases outside the gene matches: 6.

V usage is TRBV29-1 and J usage is TRBJ1-2; tentative D call: TRBD1 (5 bases). V was pared by 1 base and J by 8 bases, with 17 bases between. The length of the CDR3 is 14 residues. Germline lookup yields CDR1 SQVTM and CDR2 ANQGSEA. The CDR3 spells CSVEGEVGEGGYTF. The CDR3 nucleotides are TGCAGCGTTGAAGGTGAAGTGGGGGAGGGCGGCTACACCTTC.